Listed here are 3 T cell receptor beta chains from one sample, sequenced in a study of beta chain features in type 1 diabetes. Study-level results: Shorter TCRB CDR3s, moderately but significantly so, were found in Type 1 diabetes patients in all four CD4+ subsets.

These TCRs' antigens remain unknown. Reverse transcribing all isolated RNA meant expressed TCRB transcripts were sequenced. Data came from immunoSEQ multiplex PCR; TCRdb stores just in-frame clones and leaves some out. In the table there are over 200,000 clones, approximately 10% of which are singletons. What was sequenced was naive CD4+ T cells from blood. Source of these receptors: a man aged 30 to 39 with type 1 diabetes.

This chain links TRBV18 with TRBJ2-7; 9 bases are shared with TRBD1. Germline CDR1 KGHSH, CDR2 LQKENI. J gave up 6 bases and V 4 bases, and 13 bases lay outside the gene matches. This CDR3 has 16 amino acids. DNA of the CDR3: TGTGCCAGCTCACTCTTATCTGACAGGGGGTATGGCGAGCAGTACTTC. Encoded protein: CASSLLSDRGYGEQYF.

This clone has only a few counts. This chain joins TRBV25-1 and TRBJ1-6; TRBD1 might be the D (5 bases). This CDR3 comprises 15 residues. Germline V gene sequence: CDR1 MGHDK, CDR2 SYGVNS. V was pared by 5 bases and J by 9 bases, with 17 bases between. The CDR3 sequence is CASSKPSGVFSPLHF. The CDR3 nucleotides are TGTGCCAGCAGTAAACCCTCGGGGGTATTTTCACCCCTCCACTTT.

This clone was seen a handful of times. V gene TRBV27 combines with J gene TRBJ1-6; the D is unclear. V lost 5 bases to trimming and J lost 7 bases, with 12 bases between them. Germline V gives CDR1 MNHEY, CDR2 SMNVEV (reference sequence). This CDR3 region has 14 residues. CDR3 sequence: CASSTGLANSPLHF. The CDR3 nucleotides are TGTGCCAGCAGTACCGGGTTAGCCAATTCACCCCTCCACTTT.